This T cell receptor beta chain originates from a study of T cells in Graves' hyperthyroidism and ophthalmopathy (dated by TCRdb to the late 2010s). In terms of the full investigation: Peripheral blood samples were taken at the time of initial diagnosis, prior to any treatment. To identify TCR V-J signatures that set the groups apart, the researchers used a discovery cohort of about a hundred patients, made up of about 44 with Graves' ophthalmopathy and about 59 with stable Graves' hyperthyroidism. After sampling, hyperthyroidism patients received methimazole starting at 30 mg daily, and ophthalmopathy patients received high-dose intravenous methylprednisolone. According to the paper, TCR Vbeta CDR3 sequencing was carried out on about 140 peripheral blood samples, which came from fewer than 50 ophthalmopathy, fewer than 80 hyperthyroidism and roughly 17 progressor patients. Prospective prediction of ophthalmopathy was tested in an independent validation cohort consisting of some 20 hyperthyroidism patients and 15 or so patients who later progressed to ophthalmopathy. Thyroid tissue and blood T-cell repertoires from roughly six Graves' hyperthyroidism patients were also compared in the study. The approximately 100 discovery patients were randomly split 7:3 into training and test sets.

V is trimmed back by 6 bases and J by 3 bases, and the junction contains 18 bases that no gene match accounts for. Based on the germline V gene, the CDR1 and CDR2 sequences are MNHNS and SASEGT. The CDR3 has 21 amino acids, counting the end cysteine and phenylalanine. Only the CDR3 part of the read is kept: 63 bases, read in frame from the first base. This clonotype was picked up a small number of times. The target of this receptor is not known. No per-base quality is available; no much larger clone lies one base away. The TCR beta CDR3 regions were amplified from the RNA transcripts. The TCR CDR3 was subjected to a first round of RT-PCR using the HTBI primer set and the Qiagen OneStep RT-PCR kit. Libraries were constructed in a second round of multiplex PCR, after which size selection and purification were carried out. Sequencing of the libraries was done on an Illumina HiSeq2000 using paired-end 100 bp reads. As for the authors' bioinformatics: SOAPnuke was used to process the raw data, throwing out any read that contained adapters or uncalled bases, had a mean Phred below 15, or lacked an exact constant-primer or identifier match. High-quality paired reads were merged using COPE v1.2.5, and each unique nucleotide sequence was defined as a clonotype. Clonotypes were aligned to IMGT TRBV, TRBD and TRBJ reference segments using MiTCR v1.1. The analysis included only V-J combinations with a frequency above 0.0001, which together covered roughly 99% of the repertoires. A TCS score was defined as the ratio between F50 (clonal expansion) and ExV (chaos), using BLOSUM62-based TCRdist between CDR3 peptides within each V-J. Welch's t-statistics and random forest reduced roughly 540 V-J features to roughly 13, which were used in a naive Bayes classifier (R e1071). The public reads were quality trimmed at Q25 with fastp and then assembled into clones with MiXCR by TCRdb, keeping productive beta chains. Here each entry gathers all rows of one CDR3 protein and keeps the most common genes and DNA. The V and J calls follow TCRdb's processing rather than the paper's. Present in this sample are about 300,000 distinct CDR3 sequences, roughly 15% of which were seen just once. Clones ranked in the top ten supply under 8% of the sample.

Study-level results and caveats: A model built on a 13 V-J signature distinguished ophthalmopathy from stable hyperthyroidism, reaching around 88% sensitivity and about 81% specificity in cross-validation and 80%/75% in testing. No statistical method was used to set the sample size in advance, and investigators knew the group allocation. Most expanded thyroid clonotypes (frequency above 0.001) were also detected in blood, suggesting blood repertoires may reflect thyroid immune responses. In validation, the model predicted progression to ophthalmopathy a median of about 6.5 months before onset, with roughly 70% sensitivity and 72.22% specificity.

Stable Graves' hyperthyroidism was defined as the absence of progression to ophthalmopathy over 18 months of follow-up. The hyperthyroidism patients were between 18 and 65 years old and newly diagnosed, with a disease duration of less than 2 months. Exclusion was applied to patients with uncontrolled infections, other autoimmune diseases, pregnancy or lactation. Diagnoses relied on clinical symptoms, serum thyroxine and TRAb, thyroid ultrasound and orbital computed tomography. PBMCs were isolated from 7.5 to 10 ml of fresh peripheral blood by Ficoll-Paque density gradient centrifugation. Total RNA was extracted using Trizol reagent, and RNA quality was assessed on an Agilent 2100 Bioanalyzer.

The sequence joins TRBV6-1 to TRBJ2-3; TRBD2 matches 16 bases in the middle. The sequence was obtained from a woman in her 40s with Graves' hyperthyroidism. Sequences were obtained from blood. The DNA sequence is given as TGTGCCAGCAGCCTAAAGGCCTCGGGACTAGCGGGAGGGAGAGGAACAGATACGCAGTATTTT. Translated, it reads CASSLKASGLAGGRGTDTQYF.